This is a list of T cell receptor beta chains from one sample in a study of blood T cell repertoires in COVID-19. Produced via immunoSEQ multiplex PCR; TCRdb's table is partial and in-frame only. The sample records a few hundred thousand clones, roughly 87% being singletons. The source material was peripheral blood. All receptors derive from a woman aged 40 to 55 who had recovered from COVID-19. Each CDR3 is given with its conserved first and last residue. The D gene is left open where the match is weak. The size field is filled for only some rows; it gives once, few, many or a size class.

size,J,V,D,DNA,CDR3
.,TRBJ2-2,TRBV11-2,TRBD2,TGTGCCAGCAGCTCAAAGCGGGATTTTATTGGGGAGCTGTTTTTT,CASSSKRDFIGELFF
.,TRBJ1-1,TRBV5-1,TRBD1,TGCGCCAGCAGCTTCCGGGCAGGGGGCATGAACACTGAAGCTTTCTTT,CASSFRAGGMNTEAFF
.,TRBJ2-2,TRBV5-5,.,TGTGCCAGCAGCTCGCTCCCCAGGGAACGCACCGGGGAGCTGTTTTTT,CASSSLPRERTGELFF
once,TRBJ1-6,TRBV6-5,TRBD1,TGTGCCAGCAGACGGGACAGCTCCTATAATTCACCCCTCCACTTT,CASRRDSSYNSPLHF
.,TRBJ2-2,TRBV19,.,TGTGCCAGTAGTCGCCTACAGGGTCCCGGGGAGCTGTTTTTT,CASSRLQGPGELFF
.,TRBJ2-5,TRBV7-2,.,TGTGCCAGCAGCTTGGGGGGATCCCAAGAGACCCAGTACTTC,CASSLGGSQETQYF
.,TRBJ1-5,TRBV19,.,TGTGCCAGTAGTAATACCCGGGTTGCCAATCAGCCCCAGCATTTT,CASSNTRVANQPQHF
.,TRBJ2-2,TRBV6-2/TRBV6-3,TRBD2,TGTGCCAGCAGTTACGCACCCGGGACTAGCGGGATCACCGGGGAGCTGTTTTTT,CASSYAPGTSGITGELFF
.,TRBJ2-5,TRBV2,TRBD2,TGTGCCAGCAATTTCGGGGGGATAGGGGAGACCCAGTACTTC,CASNFGGIGETQYF
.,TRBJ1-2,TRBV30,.,TGTGCCTGGAGTGTAATGCTCAGGTCAGGGGCCCCCTATGGCTACACCTTC,CAWSVMLRSGAPYGYTF
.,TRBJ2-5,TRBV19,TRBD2,TGTGCCAGTAGTATCATTCAGGGTAGCGGGCAAGAGACCCAGTACTTC,CASSIIQGSGQETQYF
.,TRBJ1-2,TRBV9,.,TGTGCCAGCAGCGTTACCCCCTTCGATCCCGGGGGCTACACCTTC,CASSVTPFDPGGYTF
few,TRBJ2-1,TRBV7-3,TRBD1,TGTGCCAGCAGCTACCCGGGACAGGGAGTAAATGAGCAGTTCTTC,CASSYPGQGVNEQFF
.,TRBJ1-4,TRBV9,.,TGTGCCAGCAGCGTAGGGGCCTCAACTAATGAAAAACTGTTTTTT,CASSVGASTNEKLFF
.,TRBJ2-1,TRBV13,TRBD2,TGTGCCAGTTCGGGGGGTGACGACAATGAGCAGTTCTTC,CASSGGDDNEQFF
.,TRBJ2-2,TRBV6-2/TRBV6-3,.,TGTGCCAGCAGTGGCGGGGAGACCGGGGAGCTGTTTTTT,CASSGGETGELFF
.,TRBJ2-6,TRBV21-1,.,TGTGCCAGCAGCAAATCGACAGGTGGGGCCAACGTCCTGACTTTC,CASSKSTGGANVLTF
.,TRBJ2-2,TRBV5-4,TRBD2,TGTGCCAGCAGCGGTGGGACTAGCGGGAGGGCCCGAGCCGGGGAGCTGTTTTTT,CASSGGTSGRARAGELFF
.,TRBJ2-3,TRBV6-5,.,TGTGCCAGCAGTTACTCCCCTGAACTTCTCCGAGATACGCAGTATTTT,CASSYSPELLRDTQYF
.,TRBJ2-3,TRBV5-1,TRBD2,TGCGCCAGCAGCTTGGAGGCGGGAGGGCCGGGAGATACGCAGTATTTT,CASSLEAGGPGDTQYF
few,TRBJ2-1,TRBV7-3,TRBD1,TGTGCCAGCAACATGAAGGACAGGGTTCCCAATGAGCAGTTCTTC,CASNMKDRVPNEQFF
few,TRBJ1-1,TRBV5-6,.,TGTGCCAGCAGCTTGTCTGGCAGTACCAACACTGAAGCTTTCTTT,CASSLSGSTNTEAFF
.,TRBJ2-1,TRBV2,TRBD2,TGTGCCAGCAGGCTAGCGGGGTCGCAGTTCTTC,CASRLAGSQFF
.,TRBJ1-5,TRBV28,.,TGTGCCAGCAGTTCGCGATATAGCAATCAGCCCCAGCATTTT,CASSSRYSNQPQHF
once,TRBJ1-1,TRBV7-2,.,TGTGCCAGCAGCTTAGGAGTAGAGAACACTGAAGCTTTCTTT,CASSLGVENTEAFF
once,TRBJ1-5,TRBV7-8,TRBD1,TGTGCCAGCAGCTTCGGACAGGATAACAGCAATCAGCCCCAGCATTTT,CASSFGQDNSNQPQHF
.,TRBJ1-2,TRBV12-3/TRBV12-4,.,TGTGCCAGCAGTTTTTCGGACTATGGCTACACCTTC,CASSFSDYGYTF
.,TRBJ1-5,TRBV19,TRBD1,TGTGCCAGTAGTAGGAGGATGGGACAGATTAGCAATCAGCCCCAGCATTTT,CASSRRMGQISNQPQHF
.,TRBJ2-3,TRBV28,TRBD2,TGTGCCAGCAGTTCCGCCTCCGTAGCGGGAATTGGAGATACGCAGTATTTT,CASSSASVAGIGDTQYF
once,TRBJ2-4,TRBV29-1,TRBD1,TGCACCCAGGGACAGTACAAAAACATTCAGTACTTC,CTQGQYKNIQYF
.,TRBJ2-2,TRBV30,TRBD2,TGTGCCTGGAACGGGCGGGAGCCTGGGCGGGTCACCGGGGAGCTGTTTTTT,CAWNGREPGRVTGELFF